The 27 T cell receptor beta chains presented below share a single source sample, sequenced in a study of T cells in Graves' hyperthyroidism and ophthalmopathy. Amplification of TCR beta CDR3 regions used RNA as the template. TCR CDR3 underwent first-round RT-PCR with the HTBI primer set. MiXCR, run by TCRdb on the multiplex PCR reads, gives a single entry per CDR3 protein. The sample shows around 300,000 distinct CDR3 sequences, about 25% of them seen only once. Sequencing input: blood. These receptors were collected from a man aged 35 to 55 with Graves' hyperthyroidism that later progressed to Graves' ophthalmopathy.

In this sample, this clonotype turned up a few times. The rearrangement links TRBV20-1 to TRBJ2-2; no clear D gene. V was cut by 1 base and J by 6 bases, with 15 bases left in between. The CDR3 is made up of 15 amino acids. Germline values: CDR1 DFQATT, CDR2 SNEGSKA (reference sequence). CDR3 protein: CSARVYRREAGELFF. CDR3 nucleotide sequence: TGCAGTGCTAGAGTCTACAGACGTGAGGCCGGGGAGCTGTTTTTT.

This clonotype has at least ten counts. The V call is TRBV6-5, the J call TRBJ1-5; no firm D call. Looked up from germline, CDR1 is MNHEY and CDR2 is SVGAGI. CDR3 length equals 15 residues. V lost 4 bases, J lost 2 bases, and 12 bases lay in between. CDR3 in amino acids: CASSSIRERNQPQHF. The CDR3 nucleotides read TGTGCCAGCAGTTCGATTAGGGAGCGCAATCAGCCCCAGCATTTT.

The chain couples TRBV12-3 or TRBV12-4 to TRBJ1-1, with 7 bases matching TRBD1. The CDR3 extends over 13 amino acids. V lost 6 bases, J lost 4 bases, and 5 bases stayed unmatched. DNA of the CDR3: TGTGCCAGCAGCTGGGGGACAGCCACTGAAGCTTTCTTT. This gives the protein CASSWGTATEAFF.

The chain is built from TRBV7-2 and TRBJ2-7; maybe TRBD1 (5 bases). V was pared by 5 bases and J by 3 bases, with 14 bases between. The CDR3 length is 14 residues. CDR1 and CDR2 from the germline V gene are SGHTA and FQGNSA. In DNA form, the CDR3 reads TGTGCCAGCAGCCCTTTCGGCAGGGACTACGAGCAGTACTTC. Protein sequence: CASSPFGRDYEQYF.

At least ten counts were recorded for this clonotype. The chain is built from TRBV5-1 and TRBJ1-5, with D perhaps TRBD1 (6 bases). Germline V gives CDR1 SGHRS, CDR2 YFSETQ. The V gene lost 2 bases and the J gene lost 4 bases, with 7 bases spanning the gap. The CDR3 has 13 amino acids. Here the CDR3 reads CASSFGQNQPQHF. In nucleotides, the CDR3 is TGCGCCAGCAGCTTTGGACAGAATCAGCCCCAGCATTTT.

This clonotype was seen many times. The chain carries TRBV5-6 and TRBJ1-2; D is perhaps TRBD1 (6 bases). V gave up 3 bases and J gave up 0 bases, with 9 bases separating them. The CDR3 loop spans 14 amino acids. Germline CDR1 SGHDT, CDR2 YYEEEE. CDR3 bases: TGTGCCAGCAGCTCATGGACAGCTAACTATGGCTACACCTTC. Amino acids: CASSSWTANYGYTF.

The V call is TRBV13, the J call TRBJ1-1; no reliable D call. Trimming removed 5 bases from V and 4 bases from J, with 14 bases in between. The CDR3 loop spans 14 amino acids. Germline V CDR1 and CDR2: PRHDT, FYEKMQ (reference sequence). The CDR3 protein is CASSQFRGSTEAFF. The DNA of the CDR3 is TGTGCCAGCAGCCAATTTAGAGGGTCCACTGAAGCTTTCTTT.

This clonotype has a count of ten or more. V and J are TRBV7-8 and TRBJ2-1; D possibly corresponds to TRBD2 (5 bases). V was cut by 4 bases and J by 3 bases, with 10 bases left in between. Germline-derived CDR1 and CDR2 are SGHVS and FQNEAQ. CDR3 size: 14 residues. This CDR3 reads CASSSFGSYNEQFF. CDR3 DNA sequence: TGTGCCAGCAGCTCCTTTGGGAGCTACAATGAGCAGTTCTTC.

This clonotype has a count of ten or more. This chain uses TRBV6-4 with TRBJ2-4, with D perhaps TRBD1 or TRBD2 (5 bases each). CDR3 length equals 20 residues. Trimming removed 7 bases from V and 0 bases from J, with 28 bases in between. Germline CDR1 is MRHNA and CDR2 is SNTAGT. CDR3 DNA sequence: TGTGCCAGCATCAAGTATAGCAGAGGGACCGCCAGTCTAGCCAAAAACATTCAGTACTTC. It specifies CASIKYSRGTASLAKNIQYF.

This clonotype appeared many times. The rearrangement uses TRBV6-2 or TRBV6-3 and TRBJ2-2; 11 bases agree with TRBD2. This CDR3 is built from 19 residues. Germline CDR1 is MNHEY and CDR2 is SVGEGT. The trim removed 5 bases at V and 4 bases at J, leaving 15 bases unmatched. The CDR3 reads CASSTRPTSGMGGTGELFF. In DNA, the CDR3 is TGTGCCAGCAGTACAAGACCGACTAGCGGGATGGGTGGCACCGGGGAGCTGTTTTTT.

The V gene is TRBV18, the J gene TRBJ1-5, with TRBD1 matching over 7 bases. The germline V gene encodes CDR1 KGHSH and CDR2 LQKENI. The CDR3 extends over 14 amino acids. Trimming removed 2 bases from V and 5 bases from J; junction bases left unmatched: 3. The CDR3 region is CASSPAGQHQPQHF. In DNA, the CDR3 is TGTGCCAGCTCACCAGCGGGACAGCATCAGCCCCAGCATTTT.

In this sample, this clonotype turned up many times. The DNA of the CDR3 is TGCGCCAGCAGCTCGAGACAGGGGTCGTACCAAGAGACCCAGTACTTC. It encodes CASSSRQGSYQETQYF. The genes are TRBV5-1 and TRBJ2-5; 8 nucleotides match TRBD1. This CDR3 spans 16 amino acids. Germline values: CDR1 SGHRS, CDR2 YFSETQ. With V trimmed by 3 bases and J by 0 bases, 7 bases remained unmatched.

The chain uses TRBV20-1 and TRBJ1-5; D is ambiguous. The length of the CDR3 is 12 residues. Per germline, CDR1 DFQATT and CDR2 SNEGSKA (reference sequence). Deletions cut 3 bases from V and 10 bases from J, with 13 bases between. Here the CDR3 reads CSAREEGEPQHF. In nucleotides, the CDR3 is TGCAGTGCTAGGGAAGAGGGAGAACCCCAGCATTTT.

This clonotype was detected many times. This rearrangement joins TRBV30 to TRBJ1-5, with D possibly TRBD1 on 6 matching bases. The CDR3 runs 13 residues. Germline V gene data show CDR1 as GTSNPN and CDR2 as SVGIG (reference sequence). With 1 base removed from V and 6 bases from J, the gap between germline ends came to 10 bases. CDR3 amino acids: CAWSEGVGQPQHF. CDR3 nucleotides: TGTGCCTGGAGTGAGGGGGTTGGTCAGCCCCAGCATTTT.

This clonotype was counted at least ten times. The rearrangement links TRBV6-5 to TRBJ1-1; D perhaps matches TRBD1 (6 bases). Trimming left V 7 bases short and J 6 bases short, with 15 bases between. Germline V gene sequence: CDR1 MNHEY, CDR2 SVGAGI. The CDR3 spans 13 residues. CDR3 nucleotide sequence: TGTGCCAGCACCCTACAGGGTGGCGCTGAAGCTTTCTTT. Amino acid sequence: CASTLQGGAEAFF.

J is TRBJ2-7 and V is TRBV19, with TRBD2 matching 11 bases. The germline V gene has CDR1 LNHDA and CDR2 SQIVND (reference sequence). The CDR3 is made up of 15 amino acids. V lost 6 bases to trimming and J lost 1 base; unmatched junction nucleotides: 5. The CDR3 DNA reads TGTGCCAGTAGGAGACTAGCGGGAAAATCCTACGAGCAGTACTTC. This encodes CASRRLAGKSYEQYF.

This clonotype showed up many times. The chain employs TRBV29-1 and TRBJ1-2; no firm D call. From germline, CDR1 is SQVTM and CDR2 ANQGSEA. The CDR3 extends over 13 amino acids. V was clipped by 4 bases and J by 4 bases, with 13 bases between them. The CDR3 protein is CSVAHGQSYGYTF. The CDR3 DNA sequence: TGCAGCGTTGCTCATGGCCAAAGCTATGGCTACACCTTC.

Many counts were recorded for this clonotype. The rearrangement links TRBV20-1 to TRBJ2-7, with 13 positions matching TRBD2. The junction had 5 bases not matched to a gene; V was cut back by 4 bases and J by 2 bases. CDR1 is DFQATT, CDR2 SNEGSKA, per germline (reference sequence). CDR3 length: 15 amino acids. The CDR3 region is CSATGTSGNPYEQYF. CDR3 nucleotides: TGCAGTGCTACTGGGACTAGCGGGAACCCCTACGAGCAGTACTTC.

This clonotype was counted ten times or more. This chain links TRBV6-5 with TRBJ1-1, with D possibly being TRBD1 (5 bases). V gave up 0 bases and J gave up 4 bases, with 12 bases separating them. CDR3 length: 15 residues. Germline V gene sequence: CDR1 MNHEY, CDR2 SVGAGI. The CDR3 reads CASSYSLGGVTEAFF. DNA of the CDR3: TGTGCCAGCAGTTACTCTCTGGGGGGGGTCACTGAAGCTTTCTTT.

This clonotype occurred many times. V gene TRBV5-1 combines with J gene TRBJ1-3; D is ambiguous. Germline CDR1 and CDR2: SGHRS and YFSETQ. The CDR3 is made up of 15 amino acids. V dropped 4 bases and J dropped 4 bases, with 15 bases sitting between them. The DNA of the CDR3 is TGCGCCAGCAGCAACAACCTAGGAACGGGAAACACCATATATTTT. The encoded protein is CASSNNLGTGNTIYF.

This clonotype has at least ten counts. This chain connects TRBV12-3 or TRBV12-4 to TRBJ1-1; 7 nucleotides align to TRBD1. The CDR3 spans 14 residues. Trimming took 6 bases from V and 0 from J; bases not matched to a gene: 4. The CDR3 DNA reads as TGTGCCAGCAGGGCGGGACAGCTGAACACTGAAGCTTTCTTT. Residues: CASRAGQLNTEAFF.

This clonotype appeared many times. CDR3 nucleotides: TGTGCCAGCAGTCCCCGTGGAGTGATAGGGCGGGTCGAGCAGTACTTC. It translates to CASSPRGVIGRVEQYF. This chain connects TRBV6-1 to TRBJ2-7; possibly TRBD2 for D (5 bases). Germline values: CDR1 MNHNS, CDR2 SASEGT. V lost 5 bases to trimming and J lost 6 bases, with 23 bases between them. This CDR3 contains 16 residues.

V usage is TRBV30 and J usage is TRBJ2-3, with 7 bases lining up with TRBD2. V gave up 2 bases and J gave up 1 base; unmatched junction bases: 3. CDR1 is GTSNPN, CDR2 SVGIG, per germline (reference sequence). The length of the CDR3 is 14 residues. CDR3 coding DNA: TGTGCCTGGAGTAAGCGGGACGGCACAGATACGCAGTATTTT. Amino acid sequence: CAWSKRDGTDTQYF.

This clonotype appeared many times. The chain combines TRBV24-1 with TRBJ2-7; no clear D. CDR1 is KGHDR, CDR2 SFDVKD, per germline. CDR3 length: 13 amino acids. Deletions cut 3 bases from V and 6 bases from J, with 11 bases between. The CDR3 reads CATSDPDQAEQYF. The CDR3 nucleotides are TGTGCCACCAGTGATCCCGATCAGGCCGAGCAGTACTTC.

This clonotype was observed many times. The genes are TRBV29-1 and TRBJ1-1; D unclear. The CDR3 is 11 residues long. CDR1 and CDR2 (germline): SQVTM, ANQGSEA. Trimming pared 7 bases from V and 3 bases from J, leaving 9 bases between. This chain's CDR3 is CSASLHTEAFF. The CDR3 DNA follows: TGCAGCGCTAGTCTACACACTGAAGCTTTCTTT.

V usage is TRBV6-5 and J usage is TRBJ2-7, with D possibly being TRBD2 (5 bases). This CDR3 has 17 amino acids. In germline, CDR1 is MNHEY, CDR2 SVGAGI. V was pared by 0 bases and J by 0 bases, with 15 bases between. CDR3 nucleotide sequence: TGTGCCAGCAGTTACTCGGGAGACTCGTCGAGCTCCTACGAGCAGTACTTC. Translation gives CASSYSGDSSSSYEQYF.

This clonotype came up many times. The V gene is TRBV10-3, the J gene TRBJ2-5; 7 nucleotides align to TRBD1. V was clipped by 2 bases and J by 2 bases; unmatched bases: 5. This CDR3 region has 15 residues. The germline CDR1 and CDR2 sequences are ENHRY and SYGVKD. Here the CDR3 DNA reads TGTGCCATCAGTGAGCCTGGGACAGCACAAGAGACCCAGTACTTC. It encodes CAISEPGTAQETQYF.